This T cell receptor (beta chain) was captured by sequencing in a study of PD-1 blockade in classical Hodgkin lymphoma. Study-wide points: Patients excluded were those beginning nivolumab under 1 year after ASCT.

This table comes from immunoSEQ multiplex PCR, and its TCRdb copy is limited to in-frame clones, with some not included. This table holds tens of thousands of clones, roughly four fifths found once. For this clone: Its antigen is unknown. The same CDR3 is also encoded by other DNA sequences in this sample.

The V and J ends lost 5 bases and 5 bases respectively, with 9 bases between them. Per germline, CDR1 SGHAT and CDR2 FQDESV (reference sequence). The CDR3 is made up of 13 amino acids. Every patient had relapsed following autologous stem cell transplantation, and cohorts differed in brentuximab vedotin exposure. The rearrangement links TRBV11-1 to TRBJ2-2; D remains unclear. This specimen was peripheral blood mononuclear cells (PBMCs), taken at baseline. The sequence was collected from a human donor with classical Hodgkin lymphoma. The CDR3 DNA follows: TGTGCCAGCAGCCTACTGGGGACCGGGGAGCTGTTTTTT. It encodes CASSLLGTGELFF.